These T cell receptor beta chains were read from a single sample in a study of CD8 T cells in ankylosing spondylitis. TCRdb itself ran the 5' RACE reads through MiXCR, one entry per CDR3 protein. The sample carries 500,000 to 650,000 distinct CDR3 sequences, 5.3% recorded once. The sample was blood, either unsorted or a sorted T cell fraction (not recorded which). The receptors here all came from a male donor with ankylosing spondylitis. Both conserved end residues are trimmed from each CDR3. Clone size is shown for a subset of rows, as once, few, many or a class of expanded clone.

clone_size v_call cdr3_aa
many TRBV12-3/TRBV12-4 ATSALRAGELF
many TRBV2 ATHTDSIYGYT
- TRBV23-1 ASTPGQFVTSTDTQY
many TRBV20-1 SAREGAHPYNEQF
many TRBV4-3 ASSQARTGGGEKLF
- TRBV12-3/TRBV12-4 ASSPGTGRVRYYEQY
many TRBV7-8 ASSLIGGSSGNQPQH
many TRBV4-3 ASSQEQGEGYQY
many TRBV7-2 ASSLGLAPPDTQY
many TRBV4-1 ASSTRHGASSYEQY
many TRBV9 ASSRLDRSYEQY
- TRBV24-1 ATSDARLGANVLT
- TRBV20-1 SARDPSGAGETQY
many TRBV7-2 ASRSDRNEQF